These 18 T cell receptor beta chains were all obtained from the same sample, sequenced in a study of blood T cell repertoires in COVID-19. The assay was immunoSEQ multiplex PCR, and TCRdb's table has in-frame clones only and misses some. The sample lists hundreds of thousands of clones, 75% to 90% occurring once. Sample: peripheral blood. The receptors derive from a woman aged 30 to 39 with active or convalescent COVID-19.

This chain's CDR3 is CASSSLDRGIDYEQYF. CDR3 DNA sequence: TGTGCCAGCAGCTCCCTAGACAGGGGGATCGACTACGAGCAGTACTTC. The rearrangement links TRBV11-2 to TRBJ2-7, with 9 bases identical to TRBD1. Unmatched junction bases numbered 10, after V lost 4 bases and J lost 3 bases. This CDR3 is 16 amino acids long. Germline CDR1 SGHAT, CDR2 FQNNGV. Combining the CDR3 with reference TRBV11-2 and TRBJ2-7 gives the whole variable domain EAGVAQSPRYKIIEKRQSVAFWCNPISGHATLYWYQQILGQGPKLLIQFQNNGVVDDSQLPKDRFSAERLKGVDSTLKIQPAKLEDSAVYLCASSSLDRGIDYEQYFGPGTRLTVT.

The rearrangement uses TRBV5-5 and TRBJ2-1; unclear D gene. Germline CDR1 reads SGHKS; CDR2 reads YYEKEE (reference sequence). Trimming stripped 4 bases from V and 3 bases from J, with 14 bases between. There are 15 residues in the CDR3. The CDR3 DNA reads TGTGCCAGCAGCCCACCTTACAGCTACTACAATGAGCAGTTCTTC. Protein product: CASSPPYSYYNEQFF.

The chain couples TRBV11-3 to TRBJ2-1; D is possibly TRBD2 (5 bases). This CDR3 has 15 amino acids. V lost 2 bases and J 0 bases, leaving 8 bases between the germline ends. Germline V gives CDR1 SGHNT, CDR2 YENEEA. CDR3 loop: CASSLKAASYNEQFF. For the CDR3, the DNA is TGTGCCAGCAGCTTAAAAGCGGCCTCCTACAATGAGCAGTTCTTC.

The chain has TRBV7-9 and TRBJ2-2; D remains ambiguous. Germline V gene sequence: CDR1 SEHNR, CDR2 FQNEAQ (reference sequence). Trimming took 2 bases from V and 7 from J, leaving 20 bases between them. The CDR3 loop spans 17 amino acids. As DNA, the CDR3 is TGTGCCAGCAGCTTACACGGCACGCGGAGTGTTATCGGGGAGCTGTTTTTT. Amino acid sequence: CASSLHGTRSVIGELFF.

This clone has just a few counts. The chain is built from TRBV2 and TRBJ2-2; TRBD1 agrees at 8 bases. V lost 3 bases and J lost 5; bases outside the gene matches: 5. Germline V gene lookup returns CDR1 SNHLY and CDR2 FYNNEI. The CDR3 covers 15 residues. In nucleotides, the CDR3 is TGTGCCAGCAGTGAGAGGACAGGGAGAACCGGGGAGCTGTTTTTT. It yields the protein CASSERTGRTGELFF.

The chain recombines TRBV2 with TRBJ1-6, with D unclear. V lost 0 bases, J lost 12 bases, and 15 bases lay in between. The V gene's germline CDR1 is SNHLY and CDR2 FYNNEI. The CDR3 sequence is 15 residues long. As DNA, the CDR3 is TGTGCCAGCAGTGAAGCTGGAGGCGGCCGATTACCCCTCCACTTT. Encoded protein: CASSEAGGGRLPLHF.

V is TRBV5-6 and J is TRBJ1-1, with 11 positions matching TRBD1. CDR1 is SGHDT and CDR2 is YYEEEE in the germline V gene. V gave up 2 bases and J gave up 2 bases; unmatched junction bases: 5. The CDR3 is 16 residues long. CDR3 DNA sequence: TGTGCCAGCAGCTTCGGACAGGGGGCTAGTAACACTGAAGCTTTCTTT. Protein: CASSFGQGASNTEAFF.

This clone was seen once. The V call is TRBV7-9, the J call TRBJ2-7, with 8 bases that match TRBD2. The CDR3 extends over 14 amino acids. J gave up 4 bases and V 5 bases, and 7 bases lay outside the gene matches. Germline assignment: CDR1 SEHNR and CDR2 FQNEAQ (reference sequence). CDR3 in DNA: TGTGCCAGCAGCGCCAGCGGGAGCAGATACGAGCAGTACTTC. Protein sequence: CASSASGSRYEQYF.

The chain employs TRBV2 and TRBJ2-4, with 10 bases aligning to TRBD1. Germline CDR1 is SNHLY and CDR2 is FYNNEI. Trimming cost V 6 bases and J 8 bases; bases outside gene matches: 7. The CDR3 loop spans 14 amino acids. CDR3 nucleotides: TGTGCCAGCAGGGCCGGGACAGGGGATTACATTCAGTACTTC. Translated, it gives CASRAGTGDYIQYF.

The rearrangement joins TRBV5-4 to TRBJ1-4; perhaps TRBD1 as D (6 bases). Germline-derived CDR1 and CDR2 are SGHNT and YYREEE (reference sequence). Trimming pared 4 bases from V and 3 bases from J, leaving 10 bases between. This CDR3 region has 14 residues. CDR3 protein: CASSPGGANEKLFF. CDR3 in DNA: TGTGCCAGCAGCCCGGGGGGCGCTAATGAAAAACTGTTTTTT.

The chain has TRBV13 and TRBJ1-2; TRBD1 matches at 7 bases. CDR3 length: 14 amino acids. With V trimmed by 4 bases and J by 6 bases, 8 bases remained unmatched. CDR1 is PRHDT, CDR2 FYEKMQ, per germline (reference sequence). DNA of the CDR3: TGTGCCAGCAGCTCCACGGGACAGTTCGATGGCTACACCTTC. It encodes CASSSTGQFDGYTF.

The V call is TRBV6-1, the J call TRBJ1-2; D unresolved. The CDR3 is 16 amino acids. Germline values: CDR1 MNHNS, CDR2 SASEGT. Trimming pared 3 bases from V and 3 bases from J, leaving 17 bases between. The CDR3: CASSDPTVAWDYGYTF. The CDR3 DNA follows: TGTGCCAGCAGTGATCCCACAGTCGCTTGGGACTATGGCTACACCTTC.

CDR3 nucleotide sequence: TGTGCCAGCAGCGTAGACAGGATGACCATATATTTT. This codes for CASSVDRMTIYF. V usage is TRBV7-2 and J usage is TRBJ1-3, with D maybe TRBD1 (6 bases). Germline V gives CDR1 SGHTA, CDR2 FQGNSA. This CDR3 has 12 amino acids. V was clipped by 5 bases and J by 10 bases, with 12 bases between them.

The V and J genes are TRBV6-2 or TRBV6-3 and TRBJ1-2, with a weak D call TRBD1 (5 bases). Germline lookup yields CDR1 MNHEY and CDR2 SVGEGT. The V end lost 0 bases, the J end lost 5 bases, and 7 bases lay between the germline ends. The CDR3 has 13 residues. CDR3 residues: CASSYSDTYGYTF. CDR3 in DNA: TGTGCCAGCAGTTACTCGGACACGTATGGCTACACCTTC.

This chain links TRBV27 with TRBJ1-2; perhaps TRBD1 as D (6 bases). Germline V gene lookup returns CDR1 MNHEY and CDR2 SMNVEV (reference sequence). V lost 4 bases and J 0 bases, leaving 18 bases between the germline ends. The CDR3 extends over 17 amino acids. CDR3 DNA sequence: TGTGCCAGCAGTTCGTTGACAGGTATATCAGCTAACTATGGCTACACCTTC. Protein sequence: CASSSLTGISANYGYTF.

The chain couples TRBV7-9 to TRBJ1-2; perhaps TRBD1 as D (6 bases). Per germline, CDR1 SEHNR and CDR2 FQNEAQ (reference sequence). This CDR3 contains 13 residues. V lost 7 bases to trimming and J lost 4 bases, with 13 bases between them. In nucleotides, the CDR3 is TGTGCCAGCAACGCAGGGACAACCTATGGCTACACCTTC. It specifies CASNAGTTYGYTF.

The chain carries TRBV6-1 and TRBJ2-3, with a possible D match to TRBD2 (6 bases). Germline lookup yields CDR1 MNHNS and CDR2 SASEGT. The CDR3 length is 15 residues. Trimming cost V 2 bases and J 2 bases, with 11 bases left between them. For the CDR3, the DNA is TGTGCCAGCAGTGAATTGGAGGGAGACACAGATACGCAGTATTTT. This codes for CASSELEGDTDTQYF.

The genes are TRBV6-5 and TRBJ1-1; D is undetermined. Looked up from germline, CDR1 is MNHEY and CDR2 is SVGAGI. V was clipped by 6 bases and J by 0 bases, with 11 bases between them. CDR3 length: 14 residues. This CDR3 reads CASRLTAVNTEAFF. DNA for the CDR3: TGTGCCAGCAGATTAACAGCAGTGAACACTGAAGCTTTCTTT.